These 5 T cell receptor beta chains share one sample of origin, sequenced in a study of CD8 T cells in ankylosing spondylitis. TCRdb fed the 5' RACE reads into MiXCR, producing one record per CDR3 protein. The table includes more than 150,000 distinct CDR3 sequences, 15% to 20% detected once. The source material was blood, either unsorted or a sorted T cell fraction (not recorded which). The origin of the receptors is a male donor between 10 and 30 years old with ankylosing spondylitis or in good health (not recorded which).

The DNA of the CDR3 is TGTGCCACCGGACTAAACACCGGGGAGCTGTTTTTT. This translates into CATGLNTGELFF. V is TRBV24-1 and J is TRBJ2-2; D possibly corresponds to TRBD2 (6 bases). Germline CDR1 is KGHDR and CDR2 is SFDVKD. The CDR3 has 12 amino acids. V shed 9 bases and J shed 2 bases, with 6 bases lying between them.

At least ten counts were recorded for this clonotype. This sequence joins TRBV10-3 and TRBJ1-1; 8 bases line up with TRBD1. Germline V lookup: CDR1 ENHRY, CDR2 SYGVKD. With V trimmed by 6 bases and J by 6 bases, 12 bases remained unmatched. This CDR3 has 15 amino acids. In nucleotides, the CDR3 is TGTGCCATCAGGGGACCGACAGGGGCGACCGCTGAAGCTTTCTTT. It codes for CAIRGPTGATAEAFF.

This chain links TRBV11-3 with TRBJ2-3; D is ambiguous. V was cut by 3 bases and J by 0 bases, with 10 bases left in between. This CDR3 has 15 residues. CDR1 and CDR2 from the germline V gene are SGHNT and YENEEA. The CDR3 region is CASSFSGHSTDTQYF. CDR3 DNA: TGTGCCAGCAGCTTTTCAGGTCACAGCACAGATACGCAGTATTTT.

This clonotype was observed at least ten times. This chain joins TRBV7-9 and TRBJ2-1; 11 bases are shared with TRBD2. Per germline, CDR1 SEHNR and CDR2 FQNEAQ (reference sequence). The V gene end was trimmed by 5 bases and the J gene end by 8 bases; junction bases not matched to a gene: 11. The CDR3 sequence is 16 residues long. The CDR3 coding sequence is TGTGCCAGCAGCCCCCCCGGGACTAGCGGCTCATATGAGCAGTTCTTC. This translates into CASSPPGTSGSYEQFF.

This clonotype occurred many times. CDR3 amino acids: CASSLGWSSYEQYF. CDR3 coding DNA: TGTGCCAGCAGCTTAGGGTGGAGCTCCTACGAGCAGTACTTC. The genes are TRBV7-2 and TRBJ2-7; D remains unclear. Germline CDR1 is SGHTA and CDR2 is FQGNSA. Trimming left V 1 base short and J 0 bases short, with 7 bases between. The CDR3 has 14 residues.